This TCR beta chain comes out of a study of T cells in tumors after PD-1 blockade. Study-level information: On average, peripheral blood gave about 120,000 TCR templates and over 30,000 unique clonotypes. Findings of the study overall: About 41% of tumor TCR clonotypes were also found in blood.

Sequencing used immunoSEQ multiplex PCR; TCRdb keeps in-frame clones, though not all of them. The sample consists of under 40,000 clones, roughly 76% of them appearing once. Input was roughly 600 ng to 6,004 ng of genomic DNA from tumor or blood. This clone came up once. The antigen is not known. The source was PBMCs, collected after anti-PD-1 treatment. The sequence was collected from a human donor with basal cell carcinoma.

The CDR3: CASRGNRGGSTEAFF. CDR3 DNA sequence: TGTGCCAGCAGGGGTAACAGGGGTGGGAGCACTGAAGCTTTCTTT. The chain carries TRBV6-5 and TRBJ1-1; 7 bases agree with TRBD1. CDR3 size: 15 residues. Germline V gives CDR1 MNHEY, CDR2 SVGAGI. The trim removed 6 bases at V and 4 bases at J, leaving 11 bases unmatched.